This T cell receptor (beta chain) is drawn from a study of neoadjuvant anti-PD-1 for oral cavity cancer. Study-level background: Patients without progression got a fourth dose around day 43.

This clone was detected only a few times. Time point reported: after neoadjuvant nivolumab, at surgical resection. Analysis of PBMCs was direct, with no culture step. Sequenced by immunoSEQ multiplex PCR; TCRdb stores in-frame clones only, minus some. Of 9,500 to 10,000 clones listed, roughly 61% were seen once; the top ten hold less than 4.5%. CDR1 is SNHLY and CDR2 is FYNNEI in the germline V gene. CDR3 size: 13 residues. Trimming took 4 bases from V and 7 from J, leaving 13 bases between them. The chain joins TRBV2 to TRBJ1-2; D uncertain. Sample: PBMCs, taken after nivolumab (anti-PD-1) treatment. This receptor was identified in a person between 40 and 85 years old with oral cavity squamous cell carcinoma. CDR3 bases: TGTGCCAGCAGTGCTTTGGTAGGGTCTGGCTACACCTTC. Protein sequence: CASSALVGSGYTF.